The subject of this entry is one T cell receptor (beta chain). The sample originates from a study of blood T cell repertoires in COVID-19. About the research overall: T cells, B-cell-depleted T cells, or PBMCs provided the cDNA or gDNA that served as material.

V was pared by 5 bases and J by 11 bases, with 6 bases of the junction left unmatched. The CDR3 length is 12 residues. Germline-derived CDR1 and CDR2 are SGHTA and FQGNSA. The authors' processing: Amplification from reference gene primers served as the basis for estimated nucleated cell counts. The repertoire was sequenced with immunoSEQ multiplex PCR; TCRdb's copy has only in-frame clones and lacks some. Clonal size and the V and J genes are those of that table, whereas D and trimming came from the DNA. The repertoire includes about 330,000 clones, about 86% of them detected once, and roughly 1.2% sits in the top ten.

This TCR was sampled from a woman in her forties or fifties with acute or convalescent COVID-19. This chain links TRBV7-2 with TRBJ1-1; 9 bases are a match to TRBD1. The sequencing input was peripheral blood. The CDR3 spells CASSPWDREAFF. Here the CDR3 DNA reads TGTGCCAGCAGCCCGTGGGACAGGGAGGCTTTCTTT.